This T cell receptor beta chain was recovered during a study of T cell responses to AZD1222 COVID-19 vaccine. Pooling covered second doses at about 4 or about 12 weeks. In regard to this clone: The antigen is undetermined.

CDR1 and CDR2 from the germline V gene are SGDLS and YYNGEE. V lost 3 bases to trimming and J lost 11 bases, with 17 bases between them. The CDR3 is 13 residues long. The assay was immunoSEQ multiplex PCR, and TCRdb's table has in-frame clones only and misses some. This table holds 130,000 to 150,000 clones, roughly nine tenths found once. Study-level points and caveats: Spike-specific TCR breadth and depth went up after people got two AZD1222 doses. Most donors were white British, females outnumbered males, and clonal diversity was possibly underestimated. Repertoires were obtained only post-peak T cell response.

This chain links TRBV9 with TRBJ1-1; D may be TRBD1 (5 bases). This TCR derives from an adult who received the AZD1222 COVID-19 vaccine. The source material was peripheral blood, sampled 28 days after the second AZD1222 dose. The CDR3 coding sequence is TGTGCCAGCAGCGCCCGGGACGGCGGAAAGGCTTTCTTT. Encoded protein: CASSARDGGKAFF.